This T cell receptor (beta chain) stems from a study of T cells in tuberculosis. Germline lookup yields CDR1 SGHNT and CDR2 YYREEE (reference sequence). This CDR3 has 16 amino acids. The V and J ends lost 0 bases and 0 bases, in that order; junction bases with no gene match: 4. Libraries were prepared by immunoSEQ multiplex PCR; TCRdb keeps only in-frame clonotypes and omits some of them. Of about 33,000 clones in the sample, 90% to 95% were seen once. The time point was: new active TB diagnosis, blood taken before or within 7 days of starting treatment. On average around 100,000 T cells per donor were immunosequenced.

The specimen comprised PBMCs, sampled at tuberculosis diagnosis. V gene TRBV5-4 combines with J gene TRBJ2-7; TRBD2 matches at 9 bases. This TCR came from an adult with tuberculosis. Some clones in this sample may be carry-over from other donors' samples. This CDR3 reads CASSLGQRGDSYEQYF. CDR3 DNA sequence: TGTGCCAGCAGCTTGGGTCAGCGGGGGGACTCCTACGAGCAGTACTTC.